Below, 5 T cell receptor beta chains from the same sample are listed, as sequenced in a study of T cell changes during pregnancy in multiple sclerosis. Assay used: immunoSEQ multiplex PCR; TCRdb lists only in-frame clones, some missing. The sample has 55,000 to 70,000 clones, around nine tenths seen once. The specimen comprised peripheral blood, sampled after pregnancy. The receptors stem from a female donor with multiple sclerosis, enrolled in a pregnancy study.

This rearrangement joins TRBV5-4 to TRBJ2-7, with 7 bases that match TRBD1. Germline V gene sequence: CDR1 SGHNT, CDR2 YYREEE (reference sequence). The CDR3 totals 16 residues. Unmatched junction bases numbered 9, after V lost 3 bases and J lost 0 bases. The chain's CDR3 is CASSSSGGWGSYEQYF. For the CDR3, the DNA is TGTGCCAGCAGCTCATCAGGGGGTTGGGGCTCCTACGAGCAGTACTTC.

The chain employs TRBV5-4 and TRBJ1-3, with 8 bases identical to TRBD1. CDR1 and CDR2 (germline): SGHNT, YYREEE (reference sequence). The CDR3 spans 15 residues. The trim removed 3 bases at V and 2 bases at J, leaving 4 bases unmatched. The CDR3 DNA is TGTGCCAGCAGCTCAGTACAGGGGGCTGGAAACACCATATATTTT. This translates into CASSSVQGAGNTIYF.

The genes are TRBV28 and TRBJ1-1, with TRBD1 as a possible D gene (5 bases). Germline V gene lookup returns CDR1 MDHEN and CDR2 SYDVKM. Trimming removed 2 bases from V and 10 bases from J, with 14 bases in between. This CDR3 has 13 residues. CDR3 nucleotide sequence: TGTGCCAGCAGTTTAGATGGACATCGTAGAGCTTTCTTT. It translates to CASSLDGHRRAFF.

This rearrangement joins TRBV28 to TRBJ2-1, with D possibly being TRBD2 (6 bases). The germline V gene has CDR1 MDHEN and CDR2 SYDVKM. Trimming removed 7 bases from V and 4 bases from J, with 20 bases in between. The CDR3 is 16 amino acids. CDR3 nucleotides: TGTGCCAGCAACCGGAGGGCAGGACTACCATACAATGAGCAGTTCTTC. This codes for CASNRRAGLPYNEQFF.

The CDR3 DNA reads as TGCGCCAGCAGCGGGGGGGGTATTCAAGAAGCCGGGGAGCTGTTTTTT. Encoded protein: CASSGGGIQEAGELFF. The gene calls are TRBV5-1 and TRBJ2-2; 7 positions agree with TRBD2. Germline-derived CDR1 and CDR2 are SGHRS and YFSETQ. V gave up 4 bases and J gave up 6 bases; unmatched junction bases: 12. The CDR3 loop spans 16 amino acids.